A single sample gave rise to the 30 T cell receptor beta chains below, sequenced in a study of cytomegalovirus exposure and HLA in healthy donors. The study ran its PCR with 60 Vbeta and 13 Jbeta primers. Profiled with immunoSEQ multiplex PCR; TCRdb holds only in-frame clones, not every one. In the table there are roughly 130,000 clones, 70% to 80% of which are singletons. Specimen: PBMCs. The receptors come from a woman between 55 and 75 years old in good health and CMV-seropositive.

The chain joins TRBV6-5 to TRBJ2-2; D unclear. With 0 bases removed from V and 0 bases from J, the gap between germline ends came to 8 bases. The CDR3 has 16 residues. The germline V gene has CDR1 MNHEY and CDR2 SVGAGI. The CDR3 DNA sequence: TGTGCCAGCAGTTACTCGAACTTCGCGAACACCGGGGAGCTGTTTTTT. It specifies CASSYSNFANTGELFF.

J is TRBJ1-1 and V is TRBV6-5, with 7 positions matching TRBD1. V shed 0 bases and J 4 bases; nucleotides not matched to a gene: 5. The CDR3 spans 15 residues. The germline CDR1 and CDR2 sequences are MNHEY and SVGAGI. The CDR3 DNA follows: TGTGCCAGCAGTTACTCGCCAGGGGGAGGCACTGAAGCTTTCTTT. Amino acid sequence: CASSYSPGGGTEAFF.

The chain recombines TRBV7-3 with TRBJ2-3; no clear D. V was trimmed by 2 bases and J by 2 bases, leaving 5 bases between them. Germline V gene lookup returns CDR1 SGHTA and CDR2 FQGTGA. This CDR3 is built from 13 residues. CDR3 coding DNA: TGTGCCAGCAGCTTATCATTCACAGATACGCAGTATTTT. Encoded protein: CASSLSFTDTQYF.

This sequence joins TRBV19 and TRBJ1-2; the match to TRBD1 covers 7 bases. Per germline, CDR1 LNHDA and CDR2 SQIVND (reference sequence). The J segment lost 11 bases and the V segment lost 3 bases, leaving 15 bases of the junction unmatched. The CDR3 is made up of 15 amino acids. The CDR3 DNA follows: TGTGCCAGTAGTATCCCGACAGGGAATGGGATCGGGTACACCTTC. Amino acid sequence: CASSIPTGNGIGYTF. The full variable domain, completed using reference TRBV19 and TRBJ1-2, is DGGITQSPKYLFRKEGQNVTLSCEQNLNHDAMYWYRQDPGQGLRLIYYSQIVNDFQKGDIAEGYSVSREKKESFPLTVTSAQKNPTAFYLCASSIPTGNGIGYTFGSGTRLTVV.

This clone appeared a single time. This sequence joins TRBV10-3 and TRBJ2-1; 9 bases line up with TRBD1. V shed 2 bases and J 14 bases; nucleotides not matched to a gene: 13. From germline, CDR1 is ENHRY and CDR2 SYGVKD. This CDR3 is built from 15 residues. This CDR3 reads CAISETTGTGNAEFF. The DNA for the CDR3 is TGTGCCATCAGTGAGACGACCGGGACAGGGAACGCAGAGTTCTTC.

The CDR3 DNA follows: TGTGCCAGCAGTGTTGACAGGGGATGGGAAAAACTGTTTTTT. Encoded protein: CASSVDRGWEKLFF. The genes are TRBV2 and TRBJ1-4; 8 bases map to TRBD1. With V trimmed by 4 bases and J by 8 bases, 6 bases remained unmatched. CDR3 length: 14 residues. The germline V gene encodes CDR1 SNHLY and CDR2 FYNNEI.

This sequence joins TRBV7-9 and TRBJ2-5; 11 bases align to TRBD2. The CDR3 extends over 16 amino acids. The junction had 11 bases not matched to a gene; V was cut back by 6 bases and J by 5 bases. CDR1 SEHNR and CDR2 FQNEAQ come from the germline V gene (reference sequence). The CDR3 reads CASSFGTSGLRETQYF. In DNA, the CDR3 is TGTGCCAGCAGTTTCGGGACTAGCGGCCTTCGGGAGACCCAGTACTTC.

This clone has more than one count but fewer than ten. In nucleotides, the CDR3 is TGTGCCAGCAGCCCTAGGACAGGGCGGGGAGAGACCCAGTACTTC. It specifies CASSPRTGRGETQYF. This chain joins TRBV5-8 and TRBJ2-5; 8 bases fit TRBD1. The CDR3 covers 15 residues. With 4 bases clipped from V and 4 bases from J, the junction kept 9 bases outside the gene matches. CDR1 is SGHTS, CDR2 YDEGEE, per germline.

V gene TRBV7-3 combines with J gene TRBJ2-5; 8 positions match TRBD2. Germline trimming cut 0 bases from V and 5 bases from J; bases unmatched to any gene: 2. Per the germline V gene, CDR1 is SGHTA and CDR2 is FQGTGA. The CDR3 has 14 amino acids. CDR3 DNA: TGTGCCAGCAGCTTAACCGGGGGGGACGAGACCCAGTACTTC. Translated: CASSLTGGDETQYF.

The chain combines TRBV19 with TRBJ2-7, with D maybe TRBD2 (7 bases). Germline V gives CDR1 LNHDA, CDR2 SQIVND (reference sequence). The V gene lost 5 bases and the J gene lost 5 bases, with 25 bases spanning the gap. The CDR3 consists of 17 residues. DNA for the CDR3: TGTGCCAGTAGTCCCCCTCCATGGGGGGGCCCTCTACACGAGCAGTACTTC. It translates to CASSPPPWGGPLHEQYF.

This clone was seen only a few times. The chain uses TRBV10-1 and TRBJ2-5, with TRBD1 matching over 8 bases. The J segment lost 0 bases and the V segment lost 6 bases, leaving 3 bases of the junction unmatched. The CDR3 has 14 residues. Germline V lookup: CDR1 WNHNN, CDR2 SYGVQD (reference sequence). CDR3 bases: TGCGCCAGCAGCCGGACAGGGTACCAAGAGACCCAGTACTTC. Translated, it gives CASSRTGYQETQYF.

The sample holds one count of this clone. The DNA for the CDR3 is TGCGCCAGCAGCCAAAACCCGGGACAGAACAATGAGCAGTTCTTC. It yields the protein CASSQNPGQNNEQFF. The V gene is TRBV4-1, the J gene TRBJ2-1, with 7 bases matching TRBD1. The CDR3 is made up of 15 amino acids. V lost 2 bases to trimming and J lost 5 bases; unmatched junction nucleotides: 6. Per germline, CDR1 MGHRA and CDR2 YSYEKL.

The chain carries TRBV9 and TRBJ1-1; 8 bases match TRBD1. The CDR3 has 15 residues. The V segment lost 4 bases and the J segment 0 bases; nucleotides outside the gene matches: 5. Germline lookup yields CDR1 SGDLS and CDR2 YYNGEE. Here the CDR3 reads CASSLLTGVNTEAFF. CDR3 DNA sequence: TGTGCCAGCAGCTTGCTGACAGGGGTGAACACTGAAGCTTTCTTT. The full variable domain, with the rest looked up from reference TRBV9 and TRBJ1-1, is DSGVTQTPKHLITATGQRVTLRCSPRSGDLSVYWYQQSLDQGLQFLIQYYNGEERAKGNILERFSAQQFPDLHSELNLSSLELGDSALYFCASSLLTGVNTEAFFGQGTRLTVV.

The rearrangement uses TRBV28 and TRBJ2-1; TRBD2 agrees at 9 bases. CDR3 length equals 16 residues. J gave up 2 bases and V 7 bases, and 9 bases lay outside the gene matches. Germline V lookup: CDR1 MDHEN, CDR2 SYDVKM. For the CDR3, the DNA is TGTGCCAGCACCCCTTTAGCGGGGGTGACCTACAATGAGCAGTTCTTC. As protein: CASTPLAGVTYNEQFF.

The chain links TRBV19 to TRBJ2-1, with D hard to call. The length of the CDR3 is 15 residues. Deletions cut 3 bases from V and 0 bases from J, with 9 bases between. CDR1 is LNHDA, CDR2 SQIVND, per germline (reference sequence). The CDR3 protein is CASSIVALSYNEQFF. In DNA form, the CDR3 reads TGTGCCAGTAGTATCGTAGCTCTCTCCTACAATGAGCAGTTCTTC. The full variable domain, rest sourced from reference TRBV19 and TRBJ2-1, is DGGITQSPKYLFRKEGQNVTLSCEQNLNHDAMYWYRQDPGQGLRLIYYSQIVNDFQKGDIAEGYSVSREKKESFPLTVTSAQKNPTAFYLCASSIVALSYNEQFFGPGTRLTVL.

The V gene is TRBV12-2, the J gene TRBJ1-1; the table's D call, TRBD1, was not checked against the DNA. TRBV12-2 is flagged as a pseudogene. This CDR3 is 11 amino acids long. As DNA, the CDR3 is TGTGCAAGTCGCCCCGGGCAGGGCGCATTCTTT. Translated: CASRPGQGAFF.

The rearrangement links TRBV2 to TRBJ2-5; TRBD1 is a possible D gene (7 bases). Germline loops: CDR1 SNHLY, CDR2 FYNNEI. The CDR3 loop spans 14 amino acids. Trimming removed 7 bases at V and 2 bases at J, with 14 bases between. The CDR3 is CASTQGGRQETQYF. The CDR3 DNA is TGTGCCAGCACGCAGGGGGGTAGGCAAGAGACCCAGTACTTC. The full variable domain, completed using reference TRBV2 and TRBJ2-5, is EPEVTQTPSHQVTQMGQEVILRCVPISNHLYFYWYRQILGQKVEFLVSFYNNEISEKSEIFDDQFSVERPDGSNFTLKIRSTKLEDSAMYFCASTQGGRQETQYFGPGTRLLVL.

The genes are TRBV2 and TRBJ1-2; no reliable D call. The germline V and J ends were trimmed by 2 bases and 2 bases, with 15 bases remaining between them. The germline CDR1 and CDR2 sequences are SNHLY and FYNNEI. The CDR3 is made up of 16 amino acids. The chain's CDR3 is CASSEFDEAANYGYTF. In nucleotides, the CDR3 is TGTGCCAGCAGTGAATTCGATGAGGCTGCAAACTATGGCTACACCTTC.

The chain joins TRBV5-5 to TRBJ2-7, with TRBD1 matching 9 bases. CDR3 length equals 15 residues. The trim removed 4 bases at V and 2 bases at J, leaving 7 bases unmatched. Germline assignment: CDR1 SGHKS and CDR2 YYEKEE (reference sequence). CDR3 nucleotides: TGTGCCAGCAGCCTCGGGACAGGGTCCGCCTACGAGCAGTACTTC. It translates to CASSLGTGSAYEQYF.

This chain joins TRBV14 and TRBJ2-6, with D possibly being TRBD1 (7 bases). V dropped 0 bases and J dropped 2 bases, with 17 bases sitting between them. Germline assignment: CDR1 SGHDN and CDR2 FVKESK. The CDR3 is 19 residues long. This CDR3 is CASSQDRRQGGPGANVLTF. In nucleotides, the CDR3 is TGTGCCAGCAGCCAAGATAGGCGACAGGGAGGCCCTGGGGCCAACGTCCTGACTTTC.

This clone was seen more than once but under ten times. As DNA, the CDR3 is TGTGCCAGTAGTTCCGAGGGCAGCTATAATCAGCCCCAGCATTTT. It yields the protein CASSSEGSYNQPQHF. V usage is TRBV19 and J usage is TRBJ1-5, with D uncertain. V lost 5 bases and J lost 4, with 15 bases in between. This CDR3 has 15 amino acids. Germline V gene data show CDR1 as LNHDA and CDR2 as SQIVND (reference sequence).

This sequence joins TRBV10-3 and TRBJ1-4, with 7 bases fitting TRBD1. The junction had 7 bases not matched to a gene; V was cut back by 6 bases and J by 12 bases. CDR1 ENHRY and CDR2 SYGVKD come from the germline V gene. The CDR3 totals 12 residues. CDR3 amino acids: CAISSGQAELFF. The CDR3 DNA reads as TGTGCCATCAGCTCCGGACAGGCTGAACTGTTTTTT.

This chain joins TRBV10-3 and TRBJ1-2, with 9 bases that match TRBD1. Unmatched junction bases numbered 12, after V lost 10 bases and J lost 3 bases. The length of the CDR3 is 15 residues. The V gene's germline CDR1 is ENHRY and CDR2 SYGVKD. CDR3 sequence reads: CATSLRTGVDYGYTF. DNA for the CDR3: TGTGCCACCTCGTTACGGACAGGGGTAGACTATGGCTACACCTTC.

This chain uses TRBV19 with TRBJ1-3, with D tentatively TRBD1 (6 bases). The ends were cut back, 6 bases at V and 0 bases at J, with 12 bases in the middle. CDR1 LNHDA and CDR2 SQIVND come from the germline V gene (reference sequence). The CDR3 extends over 15 amino acids. The CDR3 DNA follows: TGTGCCAGTAGGCCGACAGGAACCTCTGGAAACACCATATATTTT. Translating it yields CASRPTGTSGNTIYF.

This chain links TRBV5-4 with TRBJ1-1; D ambiguous. This CDR3 contains 12 residues. In germline, CDR1 is SGHNT, CDR2 YYREEE (reference sequence). The ends were cut back, 0 bases at V and 11 bases at J, with 11 bases in the middle. For the CDR3, the DNA is TGTGCCAGCAGCTTGGCCAAGGGAGAGGCTTTCTTT. This sequence encodes CASSLAKGEAFF.

Details on this clone: One end of the junction is discordant with germline, which a read error may explain. This chain uses TRBV7-7 with TRBJ2-2; 8 positions match TRBD2. Germline CDR1 SSHAT, CDR2 FNYEAQ (reference sequence). This CDR3 has 14 amino acids. The CDR3 spells CASSLGRDTGELFF. The CDR3 DNA sequence: TGTGCTAGCAGCCTCGGGAGGGACACCGGGGAGCTGTTTTTT.

The chain links TRBV5-1 to TRBJ1-2, with 7 bases that match TRBD1. This CDR3 contains 13 residues. The ends lost 4 bases at V and 13 bases at J; junction bases unmatched: 13. The V gene's germline CDR1 is SGHRS and CDR2 YFSETQ. The CDR3 here is CASSRDRVDDSTF. CDR3 DNA: TGCGCCAGCAGCCGAGACAGGGTTGATGACTCCACCTTC.

The chain joins TRBV19 to TRBJ1-1; no reliable D call. Germline assignment: CDR1 LNHDA and CDR2 SQIVND (reference sequence). This CDR3 spans 10 amino acids. V lost 6 bases and J lost 6, with 5 bases in between. CDR3 amino acids: CASRGPEAFF. DNA for the CDR3: TGTGCCAGTAGGGGCCCTGAAGCTTTCTTT.

The chain's CDR3 is CATTGGRASNQPQHF. CDR3 bases: TGTGCCACCACCGGGGGGAGGGCGAGCAATCAGCCCCAGCATTTT. The V gene is TRBV15, the J gene TRBJ1-5, with D maybe TRBD1 (5 bases). V lost 7 bases and J 1 base, leaving 14 bases between the germline ends. The CDR3 has 15 residues. Per germline, CDR1 LNHNV and CDR2 YYDKDF (reference sequence). The variable domain in full, completed from reference TRBV15 and TRBJ1-5, reads DAMVIQNPRYQVTQFGKPVTLSCSQTLNHNVMYWYQQKSSQAPKLLFHYYDKDFNNEADTPDNFQSRRPNTSFCFLDIRSPGLGDTAMYLCATTGGRASNQPQHFGDGTRLSIL.

The rearrangement uses TRBV28 and TRBJ1-5; perhaps TRBD1 as D (5 bases). Germline CDR1 and CDR2: MDHEN and SYDVKM. The CDR3 totals 14 residues. Trimming cost V 8 bases and J 3 bases, with 14 bases left between them. CDR3 bases: TGTGCCAGCGTGATGGGGGGGTCCAATCAGCCCCAGCATTTT. It encodes CASVMGGSNQPQHF.